This T cell receptor (beta chain) came from a study of shared clonotypes between healthy human individuals. CDR1 KGHSH and CDR2 LQKENI come from the germline V gene. CDR3 size: 11 residues. Trimming removed 5 bases at V and 4 bases at J, with 2 bases between. Ten immunoSEQ deep assay plates were used to sequence unsorted PBMC DNA. TCRdb's table, derived via immunoSEQ multiplex PCR, lists solely in-frame clones and lacks some. Here the sample spans about 480,000 clones, roughly 79% being singletons. The rearrangement uses TRBV18 and TRBJ1-4; D unclear. The sequencing sample was made of PBMCs. The receptor's source is a woman aged 40-49 years in good health. Some clones in this sample may be carry-over from other donors' samples. The CDR3 is CASSSNEKLFF. CDR3 nucleotides: TGTGCCAGCTCAAGTAATGAAAAACTGTTTTTT.